The source of this T cell receptor beta chain is a study of early T cells in non-severe SARS-CoV-2 infection. As for the study in general: Unsorted whole-blood RNA was sequenced in bulk, leaving chains unpaired.

Trimming shortened V by 1 base and J by 11 bases, and 12 bases separated the two germline ends. CDR3 length: 13 amino acids. CDR1 and CDR2 from the germline V gene are LGHDT and YNNKEL (reference sequence). TCRdb itself ran the 5' RACE reads through MiXCR, one entry per CDR3 protein. The sample includes some 30,000 distinct CDR3 sequences, about 2.7% of them seen just once. The source is an adult who was a healthcare worker with PCR-confirmed SARS-CoV-2 infection or an uninfected control (not recorded which). Sample: whole blood. V gene TRBV3-1 combines with J gene TRBJ1-5; D remains unclear. The CDR3 DNA reads as TGTGCCAGCAGCCAAGGGGAATCTCGGACCCAGCATTTT. Its protein product is CASSQGESRTQHF. Drawing the rest from reference TRBV3-1 and TRBJ1-5, the complete variable domain is DTAVSQTPKYLVTQMGNDKSIKCEQNLGHDTMYWYKQDSKKFLKIMFSYNNKELIINETVPNRFSPKSPDKAHLNLHINSLELGDSAVYFCASSQGESRTQHFGDGTRLSIL.